The T cell receptor (beta chain) under discussion was sequenced for a study of metastatic and nonmetastatic thyroid tumors. MiXCR re-clonotyped the PCR reads for TCRdb. The sample consists of 30,000 to 40,000 clones, roughly 27% of them appearing once. CDR3 length: 14 residues. The germline CDR1 and CDR2 sequences are SGHRS and YFSETQ. In the case of this clone: The junction departs from the called germline gene at one end, perhaps through a read error.

All patients were untreated before thyroid surgery. Sequencing was performed on blood. V gene TRBV5-1 combines with J gene TRBJ2-7, with a weak D call TRBD1 (6 bases). This receptor was taken from a female donor with papillary thyroid cancer or a benign thyroid nodule (not recorded which). Some clones in this sample may be carry-over from other donors' samples. CDR3 sequence reads: CASRDRDISYEQYF. The CDR3 DNA is TGTGCCAGCAGGGACCGGGACATTTCCTACGAGCAGTACTTC.